The 7 T cell receptor beta chains below come from one sample, sequenced in a study of blood T cell repertoires in COVID-19. Using immunoSEQ multiplex PCR, the repertoire was profiled, and TCRdb retains in-frame clones only, with some absent. The sample lists about 170,000 clones; 83% were seen once. Sequencing was done on a sample of peripheral blood. Receptor source: a woman of 80 years or more with acute or convalescent COVID-19.

The rearrangement uses TRBV25-1 and TRBJ1-1; TRBD1 is a possible D gene (5 bases). CDR1 and CDR2 (germline): MGHDK, SYGVNS. The CDR3 has 15 amino acids. Trimming stripped 7 bases from V and 8 bases from J, with 23 bases between. In DNA, the CDR3 is TGTGCCAGCACGCCAACGGGGGACCCCTCCGCCGAAGCTTTCTTT. It codes for CASTPTGDPSAEAFF.

This clone was seen more than once but under ten times. The chain links TRBV15 to TRBJ2-2; unclear D gene. From germline, CDR1 is LNHNV and CDR2 YYDKDF (reference sequence). The CDR3 runs 17 residues. The V gene lost 0 bases and the J gene lost 1 base, with 12 bases spanning the gap. The CDR3 loop reads CATSREIVYGNTGELFF. The CDR3 DNA sequence: TGTGCCACCAGCAGAGAAATCGTATACGGGAACACCGGGGAGCTGTTTTTT.

V usage is TRBV6-2 or TRBV6-3 and J usage is TRBJ2-5, with TRBD2 identical over 10 bases. The CDR3 extends over 15 amino acids. V shed 6 bases and J 1 base; nucleotides not matched to a gene: 5. From germline, CDR1 is MNHEY and CDR2 SVGEGT. CDR3 in amino acids: CASSPKRGGQETQYF. CDR3 bases: TGTGCCAGCAGCCCTAAGCGGGGGGGCCAAGAGACCCAGTACTTC.

The chain employs TRBV7-2 and TRBJ1-6, with a weak D call TRBD1 (5 bases). V was clipped by 4 bases and J by 5 bases, with 9 bases between them. CDR3 length: 14 amino acids. CDR1 is SGHTA and CDR2 is FQGNSA in the germline V gene. CDR3 loop: CASSSGGNNSPLHF. CDR3 nucleotide sequence: TGTGCCAGCAGCTCGGGGGGAAATAATTCACCCCTCCACTTT.

This clone was counted only a few times. The CDR3 reads CASSRDEDEKLFF. CDR3 sequence (DNA): TGTGCCAGCAGTAGAGACGAGGATGAAAAACTGTTTTTT. The chain is built from TRBV6-4 and TRBJ1-4; D is undetermined. CDR1 and CDR2 from the germline V gene are MRHNA and SNTAGT. Trimming stripped 5 bases from V and 6 bases from J, with 10 bases between. The CDR3 has 13 residues.

CDR3 nucleotide sequence: TGTGCCAGCAGCGTGGGACAGGGATGTTACGAGCAGTACTTC. Translating gives CASSVGQGCYEQYF. The rearrangement joins TRBV5-7 to TRBJ2-7; 9 bases are shared with TRBD1. TRBV5-7 is annotated as an ORF whose role is uncertain. The V segment lost 4 bases and the J segment 4 bases; nucleotides outside the gene matches: 6. The CDR3 is made up of 14 amino acids.

The chain carries TRBV12-3 or TRBV12-4 and TRBJ1-1, with no clear D. This CDR3 region has 13 residues. V was clipped by 1 base and J by 10 bases, with 13 bases between them. CDR3: CASSLGSGSGAFF. In DNA, the CDR3 is TGTGCCAGCAGTTTAGGGTCGGGATCCGGAGCTTTCTTT.